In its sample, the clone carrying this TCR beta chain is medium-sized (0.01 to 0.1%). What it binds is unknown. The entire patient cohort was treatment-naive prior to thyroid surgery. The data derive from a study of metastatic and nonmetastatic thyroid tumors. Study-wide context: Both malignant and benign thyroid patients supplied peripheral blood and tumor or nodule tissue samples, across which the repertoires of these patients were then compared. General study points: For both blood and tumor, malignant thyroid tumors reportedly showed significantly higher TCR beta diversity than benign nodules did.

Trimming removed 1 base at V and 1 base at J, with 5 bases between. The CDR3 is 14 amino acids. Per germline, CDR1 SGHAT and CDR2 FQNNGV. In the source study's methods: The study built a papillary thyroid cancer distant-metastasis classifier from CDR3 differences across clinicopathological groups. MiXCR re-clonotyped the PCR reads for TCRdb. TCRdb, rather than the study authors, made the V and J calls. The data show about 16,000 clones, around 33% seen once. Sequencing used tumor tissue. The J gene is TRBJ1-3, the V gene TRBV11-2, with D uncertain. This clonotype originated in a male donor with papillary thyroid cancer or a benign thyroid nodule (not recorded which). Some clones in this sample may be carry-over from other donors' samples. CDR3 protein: CASSLGGSGNTIYF. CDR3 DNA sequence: TGTGCCAGCAGCTTAGGGGGATCTGGAAACACCATATATTTT.